The 5 T cell receptor beta chains below all came from one sample that was sequenced in a study of monozygotic twins with inflammatory bowel disease. TCRdb reprocessed the 5' RACE reads; each CDR3 protein has one entry and no DNA is given. The sample data list more than 100,000 distinct CDR3 sequences. Sequenced sample: blood. The receptors derive from a human donor with ulcerative colitis or Crohn's disease, or a healthy co-twin of an affected twin (not recorded which).

The chain has TRBV7-2 and TRBJ2-1; the D gene TCRdb calls, TRBD1, cannot be checked with no DNA. The CDR3 has 12 amino acids. The germline gives CDR1 SGHTA, CDR2 FQGNSA. CDR3 protein: CASSPEVGQRFF. Supplemented by reference TRBV7-2 and TRBJ2-1, the full variable domain reads GAGVSQSPSNKVTEKGKDVELRCDPISGHTALYWYRQSLGQGLEFLIYFQGNSAPDKSGLPSDRFSAERTGGSVSTLTIQRTQQEDSAVYLCASSPEVGQRFFGPGTRLTVL.

The chain recombines TRBV7-8 with TRBJ2-2; the D call from TCRdb, TRBD2, cannot be confirmed without DNA. In germline, CDR1 is SGHVS, CDR2 FQNEAQ. The CDR3 runs 19 residues. CDR3 sequence: CASSSPGLALNPDTGELFF.

The rearrangement joins TRBV7-9 to TRBJ2-7. The CDR3 is 13 amino acids. Per the germline V gene, CDR1 is SEHNR and CDR2 is FQNEAQ (reference sequence). This chain's CDR3 is CASSFIGAYEQYF.

The chain couples TRBV5-1 to TRBJ2-1. This CDR3 comprises 14 residues. Per the germline V gene, CDR1 is SGHRS and CDR2 is YFSETQ. CDR3 sequence reads: CASSLYSIGNEQFF.

CDR3 sequence reads: CASSSAGNQPQHF. The rearrangement uses TRBV6-2 or TRBV6-3 and TRBJ1-5. The germline CDR1 and CDR2 sequences are MNHEY and SVGEGT. This CDR3 contains 13 residues.